Described below is a single TCR beta chain sequence and its context. Its antigen is still unknown. ViraFEST assay sequencing came after antigen-specific CD4+ T cells were expanded with viral peptide pools. Culturing for 10 days preceded CD4+ T cell isolation. Vaccine recipients lacked prior SARS-CoV-2 infection and had negative nucleocapsid antibodies. Wells each received two million PBMC, cultured with approximately 9.7 IU/ml IL-2 and about 9.4 ug/ml peptides. A half-medium replacement with IL-2 medium was carried out on days 3 and 7. Germline CDR1 reads LGHDT; CDR2 reads YNNKEL (reference sequence). CDR3 length equals 15 residues. V gave up 3 bases and J gave up 5 bases, with 16 bases separating them. TCRdb's table, derived via immunoSEQ multiplex PCR, lists solely in-frame clones and lacks some. The sample records tens of thousands of clones, approximately 74% being singletons. The entry originates in a study of vaccination effects on CD4 cells after COVID-19.

Overall study results and limits: Clones that were induced by infection or by vaccine showed marked contraction late after vaccination.

Sequenced material: CD4+ T cells from PBMCs cultured with HCoV-NL63 spike peptides, taken before COVID-19 vaccination. The clonotype originates from a human donor who received a COVID-19 vaccine. The chain has TRBV3-1 (or the pseudogene TRBV3-2) and TRBJ2-5; possibly TRBD1 or TRBD2 for D (6 bases each). The CDR3 sequence is CASSQRLGGAETQYF. As DNA, the CDR3 is TGTGCCAGCAGCCAGAGATTGGGGGGCGCGGAGACCCAGTACTTC.